This TCR beta chain comes out of a study of somatic mutations in cytotoxic T cells in rheumatoid arthritis. Clones were read by immunoSEQ multiplex PCR, and TCRdb kept only the in-frame ones, dropping some. The table has roughly 16,000 clones, roughly four fifths seen once. The CDR3 is 14 residues long. The V gene end was trimmed by 11 bases and the J gene end by 3 bases; junction bases not matched to a gene: 9. CDR1 is ENHRY, CDR2 SYGVKD, per germline. The specimen was CD8+ T cells sorted from blood. The TCR comes from a woman between 45 and 60 years old with rheumatoid arthritis. The chain uses TRBV10-3 and TRBJ2-7; the match to TRBD2 covers 11 bases. In nucleotides, the CDR3 is TGTGCCCATGGGGCCGGGACTAGCGGCTACGAGCAGTACTTC. Translating gives CAHGAGTSGYEQYF.